Listed here is a single T cell receptor (beta chain). This entry belongs to a study of T cells in Graves' hyperthyroidism and ophthalmopathy. The cohort's ophthalmopathy patients, a group with duration under 3 months, had a Clinical Activity Score of at least 3 and a NOSPECS grade of at least 4. Amplification targeted TCR beta CDR3 regions from RNA transcripts. The primer set for the first-round RT-PCR of the TCR CDR3 was HTBI. Via MiXCR, TCRdb re-called the multiplex PCR reads, giving one row per CDR3 protein. The sample includes approximately 570,000 distinct CDR3 sequences, 15% to 20% of them seen just once. Germline assignment: CDR1 MNHEY and CDR2 SMNVEV (reference sequence). CDR3 length: 15 amino acids. J was trimmed by 9 bases and V by 2 bases; bases with no gene match: 10.

The clonotype comes from a man aged 35 to 55 with Graves' ophthalmopathy. The rearrangement uses TRBV27 and TRBJ2-1, with TRBD2 matching over 7 bases. Input material: blood. CDR3 coding DNA: TGTGCCAGCAGTTTAATGGTTTCGGGGGGTGGTGAGCAGTTCTTC. It encodes CASSLMVSGGGEQFF.